This T cell receptor (beta chain) was sequenced in a study of blood T cell repertoires in COVID-19. Study information: The analysed material was cDNA or gDNA that came from T cells, B-cell-depleted T cells, or PBMCs.

Repertoires were generated with immunoSEQ multiplex PCR, while TCRdb's copy carries only in-frame clones and drops some. The table shows about 180,000 clones, with approximately 85% occurring only once. The receptor's source is a woman aged 18-30 years who had recovered from COVID-19. Specimen: PBMCs or T cells enriched from blood (not recorded which).

CDR3 sequence: CASSPVGLARNEQFF. The DNA of the CDR3 is TGTGCCAGCAGCCCAGTGGGGCTAGCGCGCAATGAGCAGTTCTTC. J is TRBJ2-1 and V is TRBV7-9; a possible D gene is TRBD2 (6 bases). Germline CDR1 and CDR2: SEHNR and FQNEAQ (reference sequence). V was clipped by 5 bases and J by 6 bases, with 17 bases between them. CDR3 length: 15 amino acids.